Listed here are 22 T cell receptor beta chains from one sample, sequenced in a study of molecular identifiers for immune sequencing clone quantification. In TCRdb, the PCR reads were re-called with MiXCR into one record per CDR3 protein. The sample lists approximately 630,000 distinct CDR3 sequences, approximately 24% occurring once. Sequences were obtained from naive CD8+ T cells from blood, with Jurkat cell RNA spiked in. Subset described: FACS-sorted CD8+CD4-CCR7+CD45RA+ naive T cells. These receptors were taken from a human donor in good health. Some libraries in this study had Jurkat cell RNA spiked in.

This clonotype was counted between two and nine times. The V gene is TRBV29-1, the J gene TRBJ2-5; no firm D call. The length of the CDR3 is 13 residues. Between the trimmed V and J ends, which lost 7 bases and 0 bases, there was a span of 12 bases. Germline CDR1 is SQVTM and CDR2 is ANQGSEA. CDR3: CSARARYQETQYF. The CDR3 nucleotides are TGCAGCGCCCGAGCACGGTACCAAGAGACCCAGTACTTC.

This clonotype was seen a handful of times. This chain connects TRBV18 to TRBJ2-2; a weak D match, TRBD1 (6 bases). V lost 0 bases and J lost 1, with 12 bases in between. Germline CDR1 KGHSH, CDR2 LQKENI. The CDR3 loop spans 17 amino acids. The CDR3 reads CASSPPPGQKNTGELFF. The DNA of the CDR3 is TGTGCCAGCTCACCACCCCCGGGACAAAAGAACACCGGGGAGCTGTTTTTT.

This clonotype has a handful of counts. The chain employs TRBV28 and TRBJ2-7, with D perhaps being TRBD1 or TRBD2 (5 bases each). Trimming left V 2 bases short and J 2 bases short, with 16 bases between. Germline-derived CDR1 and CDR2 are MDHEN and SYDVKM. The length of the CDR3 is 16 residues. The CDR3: CASSLGTKKLTYEQYF. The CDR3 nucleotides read TGTGCCAGCAGTTTAGGGACCAAGAAACTCACCTACGAGCAGTACTTC. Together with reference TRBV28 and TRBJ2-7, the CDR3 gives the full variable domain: DVKVTQSSRYLVKRTGEKVFLECVQDMDHENMFWYRQDPGLGLRLIYFSYDVKMKEKGDIPEGYSVSREKKERFSLILESASTNQTSMYLCASSLGTKKLTYEQYFGPGTRLTVT.

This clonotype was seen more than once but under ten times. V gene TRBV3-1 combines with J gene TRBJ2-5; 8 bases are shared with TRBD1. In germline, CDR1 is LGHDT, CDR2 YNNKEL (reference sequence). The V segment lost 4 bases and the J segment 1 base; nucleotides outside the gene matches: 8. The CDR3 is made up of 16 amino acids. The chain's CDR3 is CASSRTGTGIQETQYF. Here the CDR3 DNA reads TGTGCCAGCAGCCGGACCGGGACAGGCATCCAAGAGACCCAGTACTTC.

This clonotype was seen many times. The CDR3 nucleotides read TGTGCCAGCAGCTCTACTGCAACGTCAGGTTCACCCCTCCACTTT. It specifies CASSSTATSGSPLHF. The chain recombines TRBV7-9 with TRBJ1-6, with D unclear. V lost 4 bases to trimming and J lost 9 bases, with 16 bases between them. The CDR3 totals 15 residues. Looked up from germline, CDR1 is SEHNR and CDR2 is FQNEAQ (reference sequence).

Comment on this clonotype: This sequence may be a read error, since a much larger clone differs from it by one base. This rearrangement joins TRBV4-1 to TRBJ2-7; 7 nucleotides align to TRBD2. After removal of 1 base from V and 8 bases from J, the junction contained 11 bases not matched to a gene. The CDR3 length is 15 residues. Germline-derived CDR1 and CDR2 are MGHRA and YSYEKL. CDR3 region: CASSQVWQGGYKQYF. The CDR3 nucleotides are TGCGCCAGCAGCCAAGTTTGGCAGGGAGGGTACAAGCAGTACTTC.

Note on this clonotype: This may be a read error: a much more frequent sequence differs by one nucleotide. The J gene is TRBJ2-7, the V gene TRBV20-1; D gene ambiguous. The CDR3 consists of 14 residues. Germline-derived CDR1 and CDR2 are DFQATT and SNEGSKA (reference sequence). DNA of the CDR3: TGCGGTGCTCCTGATGATGAGAGCTCCTACGAGCAGTACTTC. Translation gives CGAPDDESSYEQYF.

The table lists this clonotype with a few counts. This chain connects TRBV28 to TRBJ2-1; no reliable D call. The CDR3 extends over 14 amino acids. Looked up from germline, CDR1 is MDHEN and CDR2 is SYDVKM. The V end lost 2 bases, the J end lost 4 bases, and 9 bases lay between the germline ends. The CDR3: CASSLLDEYNEQFF. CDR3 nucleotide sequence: TGTGCCAGCAGTTTACTGGACGAATACAATGAGCAGTTCTTC.

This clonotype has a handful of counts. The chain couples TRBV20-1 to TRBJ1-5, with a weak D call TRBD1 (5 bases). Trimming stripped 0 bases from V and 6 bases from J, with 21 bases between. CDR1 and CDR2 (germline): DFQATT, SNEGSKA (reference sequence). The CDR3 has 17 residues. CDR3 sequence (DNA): TGCAGTGCTAGAGACGGGAGACTGGGGGTTTTGGGTCAGCCCCAGCATTTT. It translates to CSARDGRLGVLGQPQHF.

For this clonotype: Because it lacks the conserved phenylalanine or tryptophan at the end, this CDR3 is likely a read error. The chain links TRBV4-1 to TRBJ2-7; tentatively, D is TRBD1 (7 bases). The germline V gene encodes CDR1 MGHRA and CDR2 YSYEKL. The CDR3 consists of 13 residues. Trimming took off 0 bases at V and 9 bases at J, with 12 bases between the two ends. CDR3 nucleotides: TGCGCCAGCAGCCAAGATTTCCAGGGGGGGCAGTACTTA. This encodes CASSQDFQGGQYL.

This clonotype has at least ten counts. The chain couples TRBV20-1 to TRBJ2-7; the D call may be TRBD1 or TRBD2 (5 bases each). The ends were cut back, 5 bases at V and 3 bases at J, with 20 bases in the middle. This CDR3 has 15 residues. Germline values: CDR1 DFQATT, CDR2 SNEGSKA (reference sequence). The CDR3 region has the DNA TGCAGTGCTCCCAACCCAACGGGACCGTACTACGAGCAGTACTTC. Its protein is CSAPNPTGPYYEQYF.

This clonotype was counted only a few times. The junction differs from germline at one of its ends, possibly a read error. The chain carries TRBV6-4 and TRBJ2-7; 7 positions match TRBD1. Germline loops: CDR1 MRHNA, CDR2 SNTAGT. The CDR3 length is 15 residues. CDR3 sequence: CASRLRGRGYHEQYF. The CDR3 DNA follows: TGTGCCAGCAGACTAAGGGGGCGCGGCTACCACGAGCAATACTTC.

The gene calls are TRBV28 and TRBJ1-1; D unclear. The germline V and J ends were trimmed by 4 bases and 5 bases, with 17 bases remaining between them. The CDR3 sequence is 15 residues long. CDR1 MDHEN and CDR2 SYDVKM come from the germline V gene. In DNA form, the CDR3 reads TGTGCCAGCAGTTCAATCCGGGGAAGTGAAACTGAAGCTTTCTTT. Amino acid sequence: CASSSIRGSETEAFF. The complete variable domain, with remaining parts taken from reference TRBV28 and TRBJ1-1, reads DVKVTQSSRYLVKRTGEKVFLECVQDMDHENMFWYRQDPGLGLRLIYFSYDVKMKEKGDIPEGYSVSREKKERFSLILESASTNQTSMYLCASSSIRGSETEAFFGQGTRLTVV.

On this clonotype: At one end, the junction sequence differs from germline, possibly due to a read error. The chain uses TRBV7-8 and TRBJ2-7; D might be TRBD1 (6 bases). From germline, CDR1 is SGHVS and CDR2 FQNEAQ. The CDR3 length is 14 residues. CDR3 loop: CAGSFGTSNYEQYF. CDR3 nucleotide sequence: TGTGCCGGCAGCTTCGGGACAAGCAACTACGAGCAGTACTTC.

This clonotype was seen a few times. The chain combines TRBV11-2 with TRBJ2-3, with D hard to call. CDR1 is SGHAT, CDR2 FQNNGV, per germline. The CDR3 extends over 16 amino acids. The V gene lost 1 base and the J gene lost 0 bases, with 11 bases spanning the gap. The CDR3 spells CASSLAQPLSTDTQYF. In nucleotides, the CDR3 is TGTGCCAGCAGCTTAGCGCAACCCCTAAGCACAGATACGCAGTATTTT.

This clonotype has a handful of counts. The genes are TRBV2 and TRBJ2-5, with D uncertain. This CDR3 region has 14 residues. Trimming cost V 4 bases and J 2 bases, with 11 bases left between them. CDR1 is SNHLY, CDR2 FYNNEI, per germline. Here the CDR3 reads CASSVDLRQETQYF. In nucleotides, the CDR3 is TGTGCCAGCAGTGTAGATTTGCGTCAAGAGACCCAGTACTTC.

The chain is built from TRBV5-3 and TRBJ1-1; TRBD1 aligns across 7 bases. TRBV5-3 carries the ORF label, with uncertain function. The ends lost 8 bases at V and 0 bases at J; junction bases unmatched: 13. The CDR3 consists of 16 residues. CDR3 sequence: CASSDTGQLVNTEAFF. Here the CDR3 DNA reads TGTGCCAGCAGTGATACGGGACAGCTTGTGAACACTGAAGCTTTCTTT.

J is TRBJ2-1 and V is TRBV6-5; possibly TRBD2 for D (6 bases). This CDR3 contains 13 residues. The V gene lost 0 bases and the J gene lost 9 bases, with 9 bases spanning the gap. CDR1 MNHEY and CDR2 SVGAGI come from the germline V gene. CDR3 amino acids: CASSYSAGGEQFF. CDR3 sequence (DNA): TGTGCCAGCAGTTACTCAGCGGGTGGTGAGCAGTTCTTC.

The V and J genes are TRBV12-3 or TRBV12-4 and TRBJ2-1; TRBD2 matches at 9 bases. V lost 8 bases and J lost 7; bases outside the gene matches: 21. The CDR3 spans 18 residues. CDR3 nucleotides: TGTGCCAGCGTTCCCCCCCCCGGCAGCGGGAGGTATGTGAATGAGCAGTTCTTC. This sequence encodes CASVPPPGSGRYVNEQFF.

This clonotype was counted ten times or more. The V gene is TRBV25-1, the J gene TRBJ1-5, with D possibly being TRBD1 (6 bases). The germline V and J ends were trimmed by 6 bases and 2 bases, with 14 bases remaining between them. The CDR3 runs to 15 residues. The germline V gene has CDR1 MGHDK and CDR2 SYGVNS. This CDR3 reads CASSPPGGGNQPQHF. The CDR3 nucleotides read TGTGCCAGCAGCCCTCCGGGGGGCGGCAATCAGCCCCAGCATTTT.

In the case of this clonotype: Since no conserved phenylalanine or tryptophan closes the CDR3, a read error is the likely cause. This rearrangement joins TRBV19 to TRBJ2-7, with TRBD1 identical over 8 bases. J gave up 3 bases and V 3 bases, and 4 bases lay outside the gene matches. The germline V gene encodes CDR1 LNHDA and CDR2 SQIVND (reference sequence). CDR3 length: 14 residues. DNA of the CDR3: TGTGCCAGTAGTATGGGGACAGGCGACTACGAGCAGTACTCC. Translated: CASSMGTGDYEQYS.

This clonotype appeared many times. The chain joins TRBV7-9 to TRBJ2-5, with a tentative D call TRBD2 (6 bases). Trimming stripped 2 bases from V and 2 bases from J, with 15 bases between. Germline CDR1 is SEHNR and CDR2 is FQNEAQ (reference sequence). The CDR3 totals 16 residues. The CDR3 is CASSLISAGRQETQYF. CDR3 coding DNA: TGTGCCAGCAGCTTAATATCGGCGGGACGGCAAGAGACCCAGTACTTC.